Given below is one TCR beta chain in context. These data are taken from a study of cytomegalovirus exposure and HLA in healthy donors. Donors showed nominal health when sampled, although they likely had unrecorded immune exposures. Researchers ran the PCR with 60 Vbeta and 13 Jbeta primers. Data came from immunoSEQ multiplex PCR; TCRdb stores just in-frame clones and leaves some out. The sample's table shows 90,000 to 120,000 clones. CDR1 MNHEY and CDR2 SVGAGI come from the germline V gene. The CDR3 contains 15 residues. The junction had 11 bases not matched to a gene; V was cut back by 5 bases and J by 8 bases.

The clonotype was recovered from a man in his fifties or sixties in good health and CMV-seronegative. Sequenced sample: PBMCs. V is TRBV6-5 and J is TRBJ2-1; 8 bases agree with TRBD1. The CDR3 here is CASSTGTIRGHEQFF. In DNA form, the CDR3 reads TGTGCCAGCAGTACCGGGACCATCAGGGGGCATGAGCAGTTCTTC.